This T cell receptor beta chain was found in a study of T-cell memory formation after mild COVID-19. This clonotype was picked up a small number of times. The CDR3 has 11 residues. Germline CDR1 is SGHKS and CDR2 is YYEKEE (reference sequence). V gave up 0 bases and J gave up 8 bases, with 3 bases separating them. TCRdb fed the 5' RACE reads into MiXCR, producing one record per CDR3 protein. The data show some 86,000 distinct CDR3 sequences, around 27% seen once. Input material: PBMCs or a T cell subset sorted from them (not recorded which). The chain links TRBV5-5 to TRBJ2-1; the D is unclear. This clonotype was obtained from a man younger than 30 who had mild COVID-19 (a few samples of this study predate the infection). Cell type and time point are not known. The CDR3 DNA follows: TGTGCCAGCAGCTTGGCCTATGAGCAGTTCTTC. Encoded protein: CASSLAYEQFF.